This record covers a single T cell receptor (beta chain). This clonotype has a handful of counts. It lacks a known antigen. No much larger clone exists at a distance of one base, and base qualities are not known. From the germline V gene, CDR1 is MGHRA and CDR2 is YSYEKL. Cut back by 1 base and 2 bases, the V and J ends lie 9 bases apart. Spanning cysteine to phenylalanine, the CDR3 consists of 14 amino acids. Here the CDR3 DNA is all that survives: 42 bases in frame from base 1. This specimen comes from a study of blood T cells in healthy people across ages (dated by TCRdb to the mid-2010s). For the wider study: In model experiments, template switching captured roughly one uniquely barcoded TCR beta cDNA molecule for every two T cells. Donors of different ages were randomly distributed across sequencing lanes to avoid experimental bias. Two additional independent replicas of 1 million unique cDNA reads from the same blood draw were analyzed for two donors (one aged 18 to 29 and one aged 80 or older). Four age groups were formed from the donors: young (average about 15 years), middle-aged (around 39), aged (62) and long-lived (roughly 81). Age-related changes in TCR beta repertoire diversity were measured in the study by deep sequencing normalized with unique cDNA molecular identifiers.

Points the paper makes about the study in general: Since profiling was done on bulk unsorted PBMCs, naive and antigen-experienced compartments could not be conclusively compared. Observed TCR beta diversity per million T cells fell roughly linearly with age, and a significant reduction was already apparent by age roughly 40. Estimates of total diversity based on one million sequenced T cells were regarded as lower bounds and as underestimates. Donor CMV infection status was unknown, potentially confounding age-related changes in expanded clonotypes. The long-lived group showed more naive CD4+ T cells, fewer expanded clones and increased TCR diversity than the aged group, suggesting age selection. Observed TCR beta diversity correlated strongly with the percentage of naive T cells measured by flow cytometry.

The donors were some 39 Caucasian individuals from Russia, aged roughly 6 to 100 years, who were systemically healthy. Ten milliliters of peripheral blood were collected from each donor into EDTA-treated Vacutainer tubes. Ficoll-Paque density-gradient centrifugation was used to isolate PBMCs, with at least 6.5 million per sample. Total RNA, at least 6 micrograms per sample, was extracted from PBMCs with Trizol reagent. For every donor, an aliquot of PBMCs went through flow cytometry to measure the percentages of naive CD45RAhigh/CD27high T cells. Library generation was performed with 5' RACE. Sequencer: Illumina HiSeq 2500. The second PCR ran for about 7 to 11 cycles and used a J-beta primer mix along with a sample-barcoded 5' primer. A template-switch 5' adaptor carrying 12 random nucleotides introduced a unique molecular identifier onto each TCR beta cDNA molecule. At least 2.5 million CDR3-containing paired-end reads were obtained from each sample. First-strand cDNA was synthesized from all RNA with the Mint cDNA synthesis kit, primed by a TRBC-specific oligonucleotide. Following uracil-DNA glycosylase treatment, a first 18-cycle PCR with universal primers M1SS and BC2_uni_R was performed on all cDNA. Per the authors' processing: For normalization, 1 million high-quality reads, each with a distinct molecular identifier, were randomly selected from each sample. Reads sharing molecular identifiers were discarded rather than binned into consensus sequences. MiTCR, set to a Q25 quality threshold and the strictest error-elimination algorithm, was used for CDR3 identification, clonotype clustering and error correction. A nonparametric unseen species model using Euler transformation provided a lower-bound estimate of total TCR beta diversity. The public reads were run again by TCRdb, first through fastp at Q25 and then through MiXCR, and only productive beta chains were kept. Each entry is one CDR3 protein sequence, shown with its most common DNA and genes. These V and J calls originate from TCRdb's pipeline instead of the authors' own analysis. Present in this sample are over 1,200,000 distinct CDR3 sequences, 45% to 70% of which were seen just once. The ten most abundant clones make up 6.5% to 8.5% of the sample.

The TCR was taken from a man aged 18 to 29 in good health. The source material was blood. The rearranged segments are TRBV4-1 and TRBJ2-7, with TRBD2 as a weak D call on 5 bases. The CDR3: CASSQADLAYEQYF. The nucleotide sequence reads as follows: TGCGCCAGCAGCCAAGCGGACTTAGCCTACGAGCAGTACTTC.